The 9 T cell receptor beta chains below were found in one sample sequenced in a study of OX40 agonist ivuxolimab in advanced cancers. The data were produced by immunoSEQ multiplex PCR, yet TCRdb's version contains in-frame clones alone and is incomplete. The sample lists about 58,000 clones, 70% to 90% occurring once. Sequenced material: CD4+ or CD8+ T cells sorted from blood, taken in a trial of the OX40 agonist ivuxolimab. The receptors were sampled from an adult with an advanced solid tumor such as melanoma, head and neck, liver or kidney cancer.

The chain links TRBV15 to TRBJ2-1; D remains ambiguous. V was trimmed by 1 base and J by 8 bases, leaving 12 bases between them. This CDR3 region has 14 residues. In germline, CDR1 is LNHNV, CDR2 YYDKDF (reference sequence). The CDR3 DNA reads TGTGCCACCAGCAGAGGTACGAAATCCGATGAGCAGTTCTTC. Translation: CATSRGTKSDEQFF.

This chain connects TRBV19 to TRBJ1-5, with D hard to call. The V end lost 1 base, the J end lost 10 bases, and 8 bases lay between the germline ends. Germline V gives CDR1 LNHDA, CDR2 SQIVND (reference sequence). This CDR3 has 12 amino acids. DNA of the CDR3: TGTGCCAGTAGTATAGGGCCAACTCCCCAGCATTTT. This encodes CASSIGPTPQHF.

The chain combines TRBV2 with TRBJ1-5; TRBD1 is a possible D gene (6 bases). Germline values: CDR1 SNHLY, CDR2 FYNNEI. Trimming cost V 8 bases and J 4 bases, with 12 bases left between them. This CDR3 has 13 amino acids. Written as DNA, the CDR3 is TGTGCCAGCGGCCGACAGGTGAATCAGCCCCAGCATTTT. It codes for CASGRQVNQPQHF.

This clone appeared once. The rearrangement links TRBV7-9 to TRBJ1-3, with no clear D. The CDR3 runs 14 residues. The germline V and J ends were trimmed by 5 bases and 4 bases, with 12 bases remaining between them. CDR1 and CDR2 (germline): SEHNR, FQNEAQ (reference sequence). CDR3 in DNA: TGTGCCAGCAGCCACCTAACCACCGGAAACACCATATATTTT. It encodes CASSHLTTGNTIYF. Complete variable domain (other parts from reference TRBV7-9 and TRBJ1-3): DTGVSQNPRHKITKRGQNVTFRCDPISEHNRLYWYRQTLGQGPEFLTYFQNEAQLEKSRLLSDRFSAERPKGSFSTLEIQRTEQGDSAMYLCASSHLTTGNTIYFGEGSWLTVV.

The rearrangement joins TRBV7-2 to TRBJ2-1, with 7 bases that match TRBD1. The germline CDR1 and CDR2 sequences are SGHTA and FQGNSA. The CDR3 is 17 amino acids. The V gene end was trimmed by 5 bases and the J gene end by 2 bases; junction bases not matched to a gene: 12. The CDR3 nucleotides read TGTGCCAGCAGCACACGGGACAGTAAATGGGCCTACAATGAGCAGTTCTTC. It codes for CASSTRDSKWAYNEQFF.

Here the CDR3 reads CASSVTGAPTDTQYF. The CDR3 coding sequence is TGTGCCAGCAGCGTAACTGGGGCCCCGACAGATACGCAGTATTTT. V is TRBV9 and J is TRBJ2-3; possibly TRBD1 for D (5 bases). The germline V gene encodes CDR1 SGDLS and CDR2 YYNGEE. CDR3 length: 15 residues. The germline V and J ends were trimmed by 1 base and 3 bases, with 12 bases remaining between them.

This chain links TRBV19 with TRBJ2-1; 8 nucleotides match TRBD2. The V and J ends lost 4 bases and 7 bases, in that order; junction bases with no gene match: 6. The germline gives CDR1 LNHDA, CDR2 SQIVND (reference sequence). The CDR3 contains 14 residues. The CDR3 coding sequence is TGTGCCAGTAGTAGGGGACTAGAACGGAATGAGCAGTTCTTC. It is translated as CASSRGLERNEQFF. Based on the CDR3 plus reference TRBV19 and TRBJ2-1, the full variable domain is DGGITQSPKYLFRKEGQNVTLSCEQNLNHDAMYWYRQDPGQGLRLIYYSQIVNDFQKGDIAEGYSVSREKKESFPLTVTSAQKNPTAFYLCASSRGLERNEQFFGPGTRLTVL.

V gene TRBV5-6 combines with J gene TRBJ1-1, with a possible D match to TRBD1 (6 bases). Trimming removed 0 bases at V and 0 bases at J, with 9 bases between. Germline CDR1 and CDR2: SGHDT and YYEEEE. The CDR3 is 15 residues long. This chain's CDR3 is CASSLADRLNTEAFF. The CDR3 nucleotides read TGTGCCAGCAGCTTGGCGGACAGATTGAACACTGAAGCTTTCTTT.

The chain employs TRBV6-5 and TRBJ1-2; D call uncertain. CDR3 size: 11 residues. Per the germline V gene, CDR1 is MNHEY and CDR2 is SVGAGI. V shed 6 bases and J shed 1 base, with 3 bases lying between them. CDR3 protein: CASRYNYGYTF. In DNA, the CDR3 is TGTGCCAGCAGATATAACTATGGCTACACCTTC.